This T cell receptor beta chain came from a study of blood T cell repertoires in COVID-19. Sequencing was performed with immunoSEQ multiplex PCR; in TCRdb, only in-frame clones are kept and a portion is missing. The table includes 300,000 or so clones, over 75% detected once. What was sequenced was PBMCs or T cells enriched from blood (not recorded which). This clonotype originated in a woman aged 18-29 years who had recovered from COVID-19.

The CDR3 protein is CASSQDSTGTSHEQFF. CDR3 nucleotide sequence: TGCGCCAGCAGCCAAGATTCGACGGGCACTAGCCATGAGCAGTTCTTC. The chain joins TRBV4-1 to TRBJ2-1; D possibly corresponds to TRBD2 (6 bases). Germline V gives CDR1 MGHRA, CDR2 YSYEKL. The CDR3 contains 16 residues. The V end lost 0 bases, the J end lost 8 bases, and 17 bases lay between the germline ends.